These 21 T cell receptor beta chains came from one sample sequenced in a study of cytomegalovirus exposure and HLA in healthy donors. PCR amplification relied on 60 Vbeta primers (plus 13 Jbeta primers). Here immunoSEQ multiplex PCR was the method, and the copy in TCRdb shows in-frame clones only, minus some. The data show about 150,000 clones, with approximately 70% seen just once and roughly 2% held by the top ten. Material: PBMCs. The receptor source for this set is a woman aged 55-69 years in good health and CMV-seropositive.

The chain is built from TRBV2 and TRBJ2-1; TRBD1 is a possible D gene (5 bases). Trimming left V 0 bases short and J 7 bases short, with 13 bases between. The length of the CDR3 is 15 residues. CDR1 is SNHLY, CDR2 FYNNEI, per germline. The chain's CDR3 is CASSEAWKGWNEQFF. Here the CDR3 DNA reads TGTGCCAGCAGTGAAGCCTGGAAGGGGTGGAATGAGCAGTTCTTC.

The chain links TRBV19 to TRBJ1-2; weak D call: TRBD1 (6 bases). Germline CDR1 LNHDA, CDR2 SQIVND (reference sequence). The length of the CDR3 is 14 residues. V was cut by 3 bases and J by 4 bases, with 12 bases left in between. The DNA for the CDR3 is TGTGCCAGTAGTATTGCCAGGGGATCCTATGGCTACACCTTC. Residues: CASSIARGSYGYTF.

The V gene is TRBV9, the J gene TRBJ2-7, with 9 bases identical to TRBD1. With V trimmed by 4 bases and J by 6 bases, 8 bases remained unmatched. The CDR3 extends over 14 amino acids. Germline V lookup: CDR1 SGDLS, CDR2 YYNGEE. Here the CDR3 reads CASSLDRGGSEQYF. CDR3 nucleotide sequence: TGTGCCAGCAGCCTGGACAGGGGAGGGAGCGAGCAGTACTTC.

CDR3 in DNA: TGCGCCAGCAGCTCCATTAGCGGGACCTCCTACAATGAGCAGTTCTTC. It yields the protein CASSSISGTSYNEQFF. The rearrangement joins TRBV5-1 to TRBJ2-1; 8 bases are shared with TRBD2. The V gene end was trimmed by 3 bases and the J gene end by 0 bases; junction bases not matched to a gene: 5. The CDR3 consists of 16 residues. CDR1 SGHRS and CDR2 YFSETQ come from the germline V gene.

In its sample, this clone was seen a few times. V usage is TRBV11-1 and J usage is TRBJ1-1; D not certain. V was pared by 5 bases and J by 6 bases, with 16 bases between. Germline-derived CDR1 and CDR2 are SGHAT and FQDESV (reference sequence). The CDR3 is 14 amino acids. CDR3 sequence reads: CASSRIPSGPEAFF. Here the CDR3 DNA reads TGTGCCAGCAGCCGAATCCCCTCTGGCCCTGAAGCTTTCTTT.

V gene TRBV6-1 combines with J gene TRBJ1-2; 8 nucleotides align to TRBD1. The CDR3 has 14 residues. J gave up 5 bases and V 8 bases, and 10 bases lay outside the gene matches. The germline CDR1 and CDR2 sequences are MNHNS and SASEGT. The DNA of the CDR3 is TGTGCCAGCCTAACCACAGGGGGACCTTATGGCTACACCTTC. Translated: CASLTTGGPYGYTF.

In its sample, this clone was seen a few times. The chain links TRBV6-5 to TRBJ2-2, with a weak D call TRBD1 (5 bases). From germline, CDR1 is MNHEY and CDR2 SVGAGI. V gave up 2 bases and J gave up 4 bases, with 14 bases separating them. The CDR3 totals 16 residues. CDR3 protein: CASSYSGQVRTGELFF. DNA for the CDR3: TGTGCCAGCAGTTACAGTGGACAAGTTCGCACCGGGGAGCTGTTTTTT.

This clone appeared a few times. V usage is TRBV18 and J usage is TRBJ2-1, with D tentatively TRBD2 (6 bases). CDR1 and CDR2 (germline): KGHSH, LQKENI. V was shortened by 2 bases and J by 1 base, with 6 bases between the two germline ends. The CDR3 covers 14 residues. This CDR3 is CASSPGRSYNEQFF. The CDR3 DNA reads TGTGCCAGCTCACCAGGGAGGTCCTACAATGAGCAGTTCTTC.

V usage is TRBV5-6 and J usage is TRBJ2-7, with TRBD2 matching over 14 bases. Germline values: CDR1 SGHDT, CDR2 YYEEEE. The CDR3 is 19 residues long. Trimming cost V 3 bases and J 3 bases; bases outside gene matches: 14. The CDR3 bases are TGTGCCAGCAGCTCTCTGGGGACTAGCGGGAGAGGGGGGATCTACGAGCAGTACTTC. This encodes CASSSLGTSGRGGIYEQYF.

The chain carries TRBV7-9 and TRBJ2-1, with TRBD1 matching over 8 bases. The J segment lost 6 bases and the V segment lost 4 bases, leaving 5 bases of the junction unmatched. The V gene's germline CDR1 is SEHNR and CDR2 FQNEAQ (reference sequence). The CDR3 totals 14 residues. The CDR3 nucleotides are TGTGCCAGCAGCTCAAAGGACAGGGCCAATGAGCAGTTCTTC. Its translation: CASSSKDRANEQFF. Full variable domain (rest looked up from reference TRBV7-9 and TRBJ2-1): DTGVSQNPRHKITKRGQNVTFRCDPISEHNRLYWYRQTLGQGPEFLTYFQNEAQLEKSRLLSDRFSAERPKGSFSTLEIQRTEQGDSAMYLCASSSKDRANEQFFGPGTRLTVL.

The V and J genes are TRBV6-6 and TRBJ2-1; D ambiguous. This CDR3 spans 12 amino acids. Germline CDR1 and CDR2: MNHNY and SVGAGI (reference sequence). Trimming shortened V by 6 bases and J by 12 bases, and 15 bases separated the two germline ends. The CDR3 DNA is TGTGCCAGCAGCCCCCTAAGGAGTTGGCAGTTCTTC. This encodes CASSPLRSWQFF.

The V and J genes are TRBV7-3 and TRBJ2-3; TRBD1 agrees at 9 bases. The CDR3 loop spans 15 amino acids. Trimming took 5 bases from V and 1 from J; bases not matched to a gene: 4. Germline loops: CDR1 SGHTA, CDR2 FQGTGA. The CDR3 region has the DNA TGTGCCAGCAGCCCGACAGGGGGTGGCACAGATACGCAGTATTTT. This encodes CASSPTGGGTDTQYF.

In DNA form, the CDR3 reads TGTGCCTGGAGGACAGGCTACGAGCAGTACTTC. Translated, it gives CAWRTGYEQYF. The chain joins TRBV30 to TRBJ2-7; perhaps TRBD1 as D (6 bases). The V end was cut by 3 bases, the J end by 3 bases, with 6 bases between. CDR3 length equals 11 residues. CDR1 and CDR2 (germline): GTSNPN, SVGIG (reference sequence).

The CDR3 is CAGAGPQGNTIYF. CDR3 bases: TGTGCCGGCGCGGGACCTCAAGGAAACACCATATATTTT. The chain uses TRBV2 and TRBJ1-3, with D possibly being TRBD1 (5 bases). The CDR3 extends over 13 amino acids. CDR1 and CDR2 from the germline V gene are SNHLY and FYNNEI. The V end lost 11 bases, the J end lost 4 bases, and 15 bases lay between the germline ends.

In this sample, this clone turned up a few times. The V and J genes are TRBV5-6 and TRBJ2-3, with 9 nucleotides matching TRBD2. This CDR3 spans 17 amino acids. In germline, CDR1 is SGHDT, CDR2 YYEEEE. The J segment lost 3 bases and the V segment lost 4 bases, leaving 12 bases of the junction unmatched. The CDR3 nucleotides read TGTGCCAGCAGCACGTTCGTGCGGGAGGGCCTGACAGATACGCAGTATTTT. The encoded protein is CASSTFVREGLTDTQYF.

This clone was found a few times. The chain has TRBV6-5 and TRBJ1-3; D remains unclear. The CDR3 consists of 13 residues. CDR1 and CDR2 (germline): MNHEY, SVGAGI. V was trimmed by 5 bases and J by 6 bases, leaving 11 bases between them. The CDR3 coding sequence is TGTGCCAGCAGTGAGGGAGGGTCAAACACCATATATTTT. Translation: CASSEGGSNTIYF.

This CDR3 is CASSIVTENEKLFF. The DNA for the CDR3 is TGTGCCAGTAGTATCGTGACAGAGAATGAAAAACTGTTTTTT. This sequence joins TRBV19 and TRBJ1-4, with D possibly matching TRBD1 (5 bases). The germline CDR1 and CDR2 sequences are LNHDA and SQIVND (reference sequence). V was pared by 3 bases and J by 5 bases, with 10 bases between. CDR3 length: 14 residues.

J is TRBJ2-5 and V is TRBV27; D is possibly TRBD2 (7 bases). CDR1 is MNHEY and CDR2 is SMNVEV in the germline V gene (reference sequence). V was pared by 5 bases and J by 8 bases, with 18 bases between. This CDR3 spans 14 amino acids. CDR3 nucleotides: TGTGCCAGCAGTCTTACGGGGGGCAAGAGTACCCAGTACTTC. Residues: CASSLTGGKSTQYF.

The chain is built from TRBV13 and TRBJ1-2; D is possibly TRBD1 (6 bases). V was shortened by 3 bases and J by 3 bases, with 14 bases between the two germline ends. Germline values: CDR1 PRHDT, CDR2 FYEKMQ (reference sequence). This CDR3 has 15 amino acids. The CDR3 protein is CASSFRTEYYYGYTF. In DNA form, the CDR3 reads TGTGCCAGCAGCTTTAGGACAGAGTACTACTATGGCTACACCTTC.

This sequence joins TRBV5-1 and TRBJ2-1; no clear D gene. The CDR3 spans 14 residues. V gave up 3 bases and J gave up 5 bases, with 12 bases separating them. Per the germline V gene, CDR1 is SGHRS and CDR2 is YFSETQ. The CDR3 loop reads CASSSKTSNNEQFF. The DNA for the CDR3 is TGCGCCAGCAGCTCAAAGACAAGCAACAATGAGCAGTTCTTC.

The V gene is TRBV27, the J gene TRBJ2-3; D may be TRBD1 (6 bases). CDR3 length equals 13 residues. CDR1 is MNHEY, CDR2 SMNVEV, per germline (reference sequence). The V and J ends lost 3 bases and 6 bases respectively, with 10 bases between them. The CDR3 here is CASSFGDTDTQYF. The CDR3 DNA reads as TGTGCCAGCAGTTTTGGGGACACGGATACGCAGTATTTT.